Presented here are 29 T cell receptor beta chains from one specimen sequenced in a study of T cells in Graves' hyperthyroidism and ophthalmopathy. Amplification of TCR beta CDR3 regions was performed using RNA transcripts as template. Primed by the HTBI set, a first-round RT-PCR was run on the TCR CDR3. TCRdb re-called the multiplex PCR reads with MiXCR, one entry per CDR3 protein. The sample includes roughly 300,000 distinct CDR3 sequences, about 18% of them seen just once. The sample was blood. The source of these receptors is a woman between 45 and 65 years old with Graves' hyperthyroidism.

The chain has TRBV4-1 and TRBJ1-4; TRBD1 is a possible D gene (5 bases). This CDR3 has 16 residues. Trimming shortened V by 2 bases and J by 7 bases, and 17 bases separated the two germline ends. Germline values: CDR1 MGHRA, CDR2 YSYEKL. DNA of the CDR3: TGCGCCAGCAGCCAACCGAGTCTAGGCGGGGCTGAAAAACTGTTTTTT. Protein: CASSQPSLGGAEKLFF.

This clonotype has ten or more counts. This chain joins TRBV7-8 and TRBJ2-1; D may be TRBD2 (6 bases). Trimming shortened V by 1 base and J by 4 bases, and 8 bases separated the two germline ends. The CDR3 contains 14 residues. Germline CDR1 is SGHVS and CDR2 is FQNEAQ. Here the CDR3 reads CASSLGGGYNEQFF. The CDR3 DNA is TGTGCCAGCAGCTTAGGGGGAGGATACAATGAGCAGTTCTTC.

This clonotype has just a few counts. CDR3 loop: CASSESLGSCGTQYF. The CDR3 region has the DNA TGTGCCAGCAGCGAGAGCCTGGGGAGTTGCGGGACCCAGTACTTC. The V call is TRBV5-6, the J call TRBJ2-5; TRBD2 might be the D (5 bases). Trimming shortened V by 4 bases and J by 7 bases, and 20 bases separated the two germline ends. Germline loops: CDR1 SGHDT, CDR2 YYEEEE. The CDR3 extends over 15 amino acids.

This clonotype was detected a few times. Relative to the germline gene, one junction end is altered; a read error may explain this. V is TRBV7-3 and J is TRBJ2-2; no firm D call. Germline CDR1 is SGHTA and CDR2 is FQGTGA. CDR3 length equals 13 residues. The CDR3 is CASSRLGSGELFF. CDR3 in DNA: TGTGCCAGCAGCCGCCTAGGATCCGGAGAGCTGTTTTTT.

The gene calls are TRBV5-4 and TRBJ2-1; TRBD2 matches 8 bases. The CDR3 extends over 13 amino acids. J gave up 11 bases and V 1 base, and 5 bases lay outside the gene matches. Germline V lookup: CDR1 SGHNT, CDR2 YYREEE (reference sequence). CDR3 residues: CASSLPTSAKQFF. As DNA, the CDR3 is TGTGCCAGCAGCTTGCCGACTAGCGCGAAGCAGTTCTTC.

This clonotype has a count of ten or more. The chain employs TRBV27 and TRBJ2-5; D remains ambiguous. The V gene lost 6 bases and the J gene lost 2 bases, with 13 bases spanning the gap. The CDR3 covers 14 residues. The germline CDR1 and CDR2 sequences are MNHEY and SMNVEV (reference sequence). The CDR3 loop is CASRGINKQETQYF. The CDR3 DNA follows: TGTGCCAGCAGGGGAATAAATAAACAAGAGACCCAGTACTTC.

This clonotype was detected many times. The chain's CDR3 is CASSPSDRFATNEKLFF. For the CDR3, the DNA is TGTGCCAGCAGTCCTTCGGACAGGTTCGCAACTAATGAAAAACTGTTTTTT. The V call is TRBV27, the J call TRBJ1-4; 7 bases are shared with TRBD1. The CDR3 loop spans 17 amino acids. J was trimmed by 0 bases and V by 5 bases; bases with no gene match: 9. CDR1 and CDR2 from the germline V gene are MNHEY and SMNVEV (reference sequence).

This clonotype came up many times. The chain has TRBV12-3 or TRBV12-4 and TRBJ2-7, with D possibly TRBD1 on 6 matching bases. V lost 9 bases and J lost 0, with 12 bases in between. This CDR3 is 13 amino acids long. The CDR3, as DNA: TGTGCCAGTGAATTGACAGGCTCCTACGAGCAGTACTTC. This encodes CASELTGSYEQYF.

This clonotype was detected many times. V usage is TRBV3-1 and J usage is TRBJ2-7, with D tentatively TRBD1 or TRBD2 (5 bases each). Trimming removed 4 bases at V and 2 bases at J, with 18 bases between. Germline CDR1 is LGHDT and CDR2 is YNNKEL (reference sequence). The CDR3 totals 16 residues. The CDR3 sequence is CASSLGSGTVPYEQYF. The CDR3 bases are TGTGCCAGCAGCCTCGGATCCGGGACGGTTCCCTACGAGCAGTACTTC.

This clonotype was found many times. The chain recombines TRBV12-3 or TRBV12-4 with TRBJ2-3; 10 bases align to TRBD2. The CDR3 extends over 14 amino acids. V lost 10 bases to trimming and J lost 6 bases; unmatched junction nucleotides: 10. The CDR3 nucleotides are TGTGCCACCCATCCTAGCGGGAGACGGGATACGCAGTATTTT. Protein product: CATHPSGRRDTQYF.

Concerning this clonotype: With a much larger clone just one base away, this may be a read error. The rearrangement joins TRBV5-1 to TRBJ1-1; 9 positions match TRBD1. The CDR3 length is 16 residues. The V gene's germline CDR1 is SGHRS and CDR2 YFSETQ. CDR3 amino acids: CASNLGTGTMNTEAFF. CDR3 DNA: TGCGCCAGCAACTTGGGGACAGGGACAATGAACACTGAAGCTTTCTTT. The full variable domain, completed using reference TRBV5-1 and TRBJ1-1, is KAGVTQTPRYLIKTRGQQVTLSCSPISGHRSVSWYQQTPGQGLQFLFEYFSETQRNKGNFPGRFSGRQFSNSRSEMNVSTLELGDSALYLCASNLGTGTMNTEAFFGQGTRLTVV.

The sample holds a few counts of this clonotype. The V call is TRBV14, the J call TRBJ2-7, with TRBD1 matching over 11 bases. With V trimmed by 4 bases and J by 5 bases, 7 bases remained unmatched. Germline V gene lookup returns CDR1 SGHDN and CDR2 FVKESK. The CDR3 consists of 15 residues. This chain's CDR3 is CASSPWGQGVDEQYF. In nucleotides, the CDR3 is TGTGCCAGCAGCCCATGGGGACAGGGGGTCGACGAGCAGTACTTC.

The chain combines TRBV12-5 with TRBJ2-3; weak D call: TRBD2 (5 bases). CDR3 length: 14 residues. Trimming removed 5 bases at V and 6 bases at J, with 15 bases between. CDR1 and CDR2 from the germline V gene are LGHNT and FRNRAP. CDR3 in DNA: TGTGCTAGTGGTCCGGACGGGGATTGGGATACGCAGTATTTT. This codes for CASGPDGDWDTQYF.

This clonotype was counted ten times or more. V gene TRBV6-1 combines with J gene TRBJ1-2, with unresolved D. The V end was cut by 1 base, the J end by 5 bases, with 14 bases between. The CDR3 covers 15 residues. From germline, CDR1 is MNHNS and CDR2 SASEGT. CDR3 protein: CASSEGEPDIYGYTF. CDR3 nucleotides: TGTGCCAGCAGTGAAGGGGAACCTGACATTTATGGCTACACCTTC.

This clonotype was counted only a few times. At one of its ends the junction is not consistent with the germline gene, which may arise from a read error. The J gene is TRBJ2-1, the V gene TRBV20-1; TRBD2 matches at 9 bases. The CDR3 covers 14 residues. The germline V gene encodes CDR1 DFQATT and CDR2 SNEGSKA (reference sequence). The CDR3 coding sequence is TGCAGTGCTAGGAGGCGGGAGGGCCCGAATGAGCAGCTCTTC. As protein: CSARRREGPNEQLF.

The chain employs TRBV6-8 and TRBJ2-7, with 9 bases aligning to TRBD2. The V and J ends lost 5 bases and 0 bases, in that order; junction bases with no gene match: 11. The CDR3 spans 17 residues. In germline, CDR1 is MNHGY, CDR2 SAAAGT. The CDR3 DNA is TGTGCCAGCAGTGCACGACTTAGCGGGAGTTTCTCCTACGAGCAGTACGTC. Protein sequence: CASSARLSGSFSYEQYV.

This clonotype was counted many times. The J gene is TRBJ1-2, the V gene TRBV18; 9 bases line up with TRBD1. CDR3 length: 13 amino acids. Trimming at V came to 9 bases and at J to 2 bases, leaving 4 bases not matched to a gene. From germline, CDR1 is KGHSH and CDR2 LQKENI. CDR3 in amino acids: CASGTGLNYGYTF. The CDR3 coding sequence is TGTGCCAGTGGGACAGGGCTAAACTATGGCTACACCTTC.

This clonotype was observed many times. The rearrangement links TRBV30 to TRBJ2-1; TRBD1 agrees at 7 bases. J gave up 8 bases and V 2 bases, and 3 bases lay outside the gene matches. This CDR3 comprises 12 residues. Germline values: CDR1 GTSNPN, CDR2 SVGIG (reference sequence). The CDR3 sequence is CAWSYQGDEQFF. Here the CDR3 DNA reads TGTGCCTGGAGTTACCAGGGGGATGAGCAGTTCTTC.

The CDR3, as DNA: TGCGCCAGCAGCTTGGGTCCGGGATCCGGAGGGGGAAATGAGCAGTTCTTC. It yields the protein CASSLGPGSGGGNEQFF. This chain uses TRBV5-1 with TRBJ2-1; D may correspond to TRBD1 or TRBD2 (6 bases each). The germline gives CDR1 SGHRS, CDR2 YFSETQ. Trimming removed 0 bases from V and 7 bases from J, with 20 bases in between. CDR3 length: 17 residues.

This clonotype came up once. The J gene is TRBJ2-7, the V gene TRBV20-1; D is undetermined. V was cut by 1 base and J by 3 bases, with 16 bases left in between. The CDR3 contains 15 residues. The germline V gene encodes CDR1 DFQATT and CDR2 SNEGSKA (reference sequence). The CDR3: CSARAPGREDYEQYF. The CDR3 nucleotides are TGCAGTGCTAGAGCACCCGGTAGGGAAGACTACGAGCAGTACTTC.

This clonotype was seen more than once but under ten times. DNA of the CDR3: TGTGCCAGCAGCTTAGGTAGGACTAGCGGATTCCCGGAGCAGTTCTTC. As protein: CASSLGRTSGFPEQFF. This chain uses TRBV7-9 with TRBJ2-1, with 10 bases lining up with TRBD2. V shed 1 base, J shed 10 bases, and the junction held 10 bases outside the gene matches. This CDR3 has 16 amino acids. Germline V gives CDR1 SEHNR, CDR2 FQNEAQ (reference sequence).

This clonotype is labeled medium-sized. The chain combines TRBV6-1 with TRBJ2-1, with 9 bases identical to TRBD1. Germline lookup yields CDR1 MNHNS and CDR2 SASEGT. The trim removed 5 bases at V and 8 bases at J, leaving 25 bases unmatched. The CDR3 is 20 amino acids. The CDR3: CASSPTGTGILKPGIDEQFF. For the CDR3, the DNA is TGTGCCAGCAGTCCGACCGGGACAGGGATTTTAAAGCCCGGGATCGATGAGCAGTTCTTC.

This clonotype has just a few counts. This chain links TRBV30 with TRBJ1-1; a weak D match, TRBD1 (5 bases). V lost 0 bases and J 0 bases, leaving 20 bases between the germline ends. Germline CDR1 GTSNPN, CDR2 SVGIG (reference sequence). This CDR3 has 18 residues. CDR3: CAWSVTFVRVGVNTEAFF. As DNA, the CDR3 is TGTGCCTGGAGTGTAACTTTCGTTCGTGTGGGGGTGAACACTGAAGCTTTCTTT.

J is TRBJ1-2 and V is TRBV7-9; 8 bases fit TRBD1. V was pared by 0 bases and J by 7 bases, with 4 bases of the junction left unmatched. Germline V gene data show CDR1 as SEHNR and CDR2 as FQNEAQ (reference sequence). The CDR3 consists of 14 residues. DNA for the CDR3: TGTGCCAGCAGCTTAGCCCTCGGACAGGGTGGCTACACCTTC. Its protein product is CASSLALGQGGYTF.

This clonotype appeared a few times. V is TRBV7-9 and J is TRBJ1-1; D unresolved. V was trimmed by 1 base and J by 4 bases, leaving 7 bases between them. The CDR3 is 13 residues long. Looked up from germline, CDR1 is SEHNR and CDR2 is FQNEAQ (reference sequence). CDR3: CASSLGVSTEAFF. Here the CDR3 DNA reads TGTGCCAGCAGCTTAGGGGTCAGCACTGAAGCTTTCTTT.

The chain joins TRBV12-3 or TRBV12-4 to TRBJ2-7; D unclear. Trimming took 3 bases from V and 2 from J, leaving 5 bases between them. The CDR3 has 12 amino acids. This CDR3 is CASSFLAYEQYF. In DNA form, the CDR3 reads TGTGCCAGCAGTTTTTTGGCCTACGAGCAGTACTTC.

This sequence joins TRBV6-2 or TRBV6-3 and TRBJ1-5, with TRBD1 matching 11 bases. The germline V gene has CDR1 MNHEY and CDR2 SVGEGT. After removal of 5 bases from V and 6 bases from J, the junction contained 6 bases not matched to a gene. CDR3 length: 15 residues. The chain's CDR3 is CASSPGTGGSQPQHF. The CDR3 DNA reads TGTGCCAGCAGTCCCGGGACAGGGGGGAGTCAGCCCCAGCATTTT.

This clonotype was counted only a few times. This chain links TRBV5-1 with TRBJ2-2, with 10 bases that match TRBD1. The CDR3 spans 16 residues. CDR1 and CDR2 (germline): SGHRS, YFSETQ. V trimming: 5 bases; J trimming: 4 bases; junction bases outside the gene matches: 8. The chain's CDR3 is CASRPDRGLSTGELFF. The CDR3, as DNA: TGCGCCAGCAGACCGGACAGGGGGTTAAGCACCGGGGAGCTGTTTTTT.

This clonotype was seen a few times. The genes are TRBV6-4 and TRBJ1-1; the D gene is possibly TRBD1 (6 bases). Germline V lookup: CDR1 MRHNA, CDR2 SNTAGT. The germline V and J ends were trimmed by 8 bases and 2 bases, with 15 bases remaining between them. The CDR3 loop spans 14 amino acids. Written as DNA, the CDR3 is TGTGCCAGCGCCCGGACAGCATCTAACACTGAAGCTTTCTTT. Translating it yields CASARTASNTEAFF.